These 12 T cell receptor beta chains share one sample of origin, sequenced in a study of regulatory T cells in long-lasting Graves disease. Time point in this sample: newly diagnosed GD, antithyroid drugs for less than 3 months. PBMC-extracted RNA yielded the TCR library. With iRepertoire HTBI primers and Arm-PCR of CDR3 regions, TCR beta libraries were built. Via MiXCR, TCRdb re-called the multiplex PCR reads, giving one row per CDR3 protein. The repertoire holds 400,000 to 500,000 distinct CDR3 sequences, 16% seen once, with around 10% in the top ten. These records were also assigned to another study, of T cells in Graves' hyperthyroidism and ophthalmopathy.

Sample: peripheral blood mononuclear cells (PBMCs), taken at new diagnosis, from a patient treated with antithyroid drugs. The origin of the receptors is a woman in her thirties with Graves disease.

This clonotype was recorded at least ten times. This chain uses TRBV15 with TRBJ2-1, with D possibly being TRBD2 (6 bases). Trimming removed 6 bases from V and 7 bases from J, with 13 bases in between. The germline V gene has CDR1 LNHNV and CDR2 YYDKDF (reference sequence). The CDR3 has 13 amino acids. For the CDR3, the DNA is TGTGCCACCAGATCCAGCGGAGGGAATGAGCAGTTCTTC. It translates to CATRSSGGNEQFF.

Ten or more counts support this clonotype. The chain couples TRBV6-2 or TRBV6-3 to TRBJ2-1, with D tentatively TRBD1 (6 bases). This CDR3 has 17 residues. Trimming left V 7 bases short and J 5 bases short, with 24 bases between. Germline assignment: CDR1 MNHEY and CDR2 SVGEGT. The CDR3 here is CASTETPLGAENNEQFF. As DNA, the CDR3 is TGTGCCAGCACCGAAACACCCCTGGGGGCTGAAAACAATGAGCAGTTCTTC.

In its sample, this clonotype was seen many times. The chain employs TRBV18 and TRBJ1-1; D not resolved. The CDR3 is 14 amino acids. The V end was cut by 11 bases, the J end by 4 bases, with 20 bases between. The V gene's germline CDR1 is KGHSH and CDR2 LQKENI. The CDR3 region is CAARAGLEGTEAFF. The CDR3 region has the DNA TGTGCCGCAAGAGCAGGCCTGGAAGGCACTGAAGCTTTCTTT.

In regard to this clonotype: A single base separates this from a much larger clone, so it may be a read error. The chain carries TRBV7-3 and TRBJ2-1; the D gene is possibly TRBD2 (5 bases). The CDR3 contains 14 residues. From germline, CDR1 is SGHTA and CDR2 FQGTGA. The CDR3 DNA reads TGTGCCAGCGAGGATAGCGTAGGCTACAATGGGCAGTTCTTC. Translating gives CASEDSVGYNGQFF.

The V gene is TRBV7-2, the J gene TRBJ1-6, with TRBD1 matching over 7 bases. CDR1 and CDR2 (germline): SGHTA, FQGNSA. The CDR3 has 12 amino acids. V was clipped by 3 bases and J by 16 bases; unmatched bases: 6. The CDR3 sequence is CASSLGQNSLHF. The DNA for the CDR3 is TGTGCCAGCAGCTTGGGACAGAACTCTCTCCACTTT. Looking up the rest from reference TRBV7-2 and TRBJ1-6 gives the full variable domain: GAGVSQSPSNKVTEKGKDVELRCDPISGHTALYWYRQSLGQGLEFLIYFQGNSAPDKSGLPSDRFSAERTGGSVSTLTIQRTQQEDSAVYLCASSLGQNSLHFGNGTRLTVT.

This clonotype was seen a few times. The CDR3, as DNA: TGTGCCAGCAGCTTAACCCCGGCAGGAAACTCCTACAATGAGCAGTTCTTC. It specifies CASSLTPAGNSYNEQFF. This sequence joins TRBV7-3 and TRBJ2-1, with D hard to call. The germline V and J ends were trimmed by 0 bases and 0 bases, with 12 bases remaining between them. Germline-derived CDR1 and CDR2 are SGHTA and FQGTGA. The CDR3 is 17 amino acids.

The chain uses TRBV6-2 or TRBV6-3 and TRBJ2-1; 14 bases line up with TRBD2. Germline V lookup: CDR1 MNHEY, CDR2 SVGEGT. The CDR3 sequence is 17 residues long. The V and J ends lost 2 bases and 4 bases, in that order; junction bases with no gene match: 4. The CDR3 region has the DNA TGTGCCAGCAGTTACGGGGGACTAGCGGGAGTTTACAATGAGCAGTTCTTC. Its protein product is CASSYGGLAGVYNEQFF.

The CDR3 protein is CSARGSSSSYNEQFF. The CDR3 DNA reads TGCAGTGCTAGAGGTTCCAGCAGCTCCTACAATGAGCAGTTCTTC. The chain has TRBV20-1 and TRBJ2-1, with unresolved D. This CDR3 contains 15 residues. V was clipped by 1 base and J by 0 bases, with 10 bases between them. The germline V gene has CDR1 DFQATT and CDR2 SNEGSKA (reference sequence).

A few counts support this clonotype. The rearrangement uses TRBV4-1 and TRBJ2-2, with D perhaps assigned TRBD1 or TRBD2 (6 bases each). This CDR3 contains 19 residues. Germline V gene lookup returns CDR1 MGHRA and CDR2 YSYEKL. The ends were cut back, 0 bases at V and 0 bases at J, with 17 bases in the middle. The CDR3 DNA reads TGCGCCAGCAGCCAAGATCGCTCCGGGGGCCCGACGAACACCGGGGAGCTGTTTTTT. Translation gives CASSQDRSGGPTNTGELFF.

This clonotype was detected ten times or more. The V gene is TRBV13, the J gene TRBJ2-2; TRBD1 matches at 8 bases. The CDR3 consists of 21 residues. CDR1 and CDR2 (germline): PRHDT, FYEKMQ (reference sequence). The ends lost 5 bases at V and 3 bases at J; junction bases unmatched: 23. DNA of the CDR3: TGTGCCAGCAGCCCAACGAGCGAAGGGACAGGCGGAACAGGCGACACCGGGGAGCTGTTTTTT. This codes for CASSPTSEGTGGTGDTGELFF.

This clonotype was found many times. The rearrangement links TRBV7-9 to TRBJ2-7; D not resolved. CDR1 is SEHNR, CDR2 FQNEAQ, per germline (reference sequence). The CDR3 sequence is 15 residues long. Trimming left V 2 bases short and J 5 bases short, with 16 bases between. This CDR3 reads CASSLFIAIQDEQYF. Written as DNA, the CDR3 is TGTGCCAGCAGCTTATTCATAGCCATCCAAGACGAGCAGTACTTC.

The table lists this clonotype with many counts. V and J are TRBV20-1 and TRBJ2-3; 8 nucleotides align to TRBD2. The CDR3 loop spans 17 amino acids. V was clipped by 1 base and J by 3 bases; unmatched bases: 12. CDR1 and CDR2 (germline): DFQATT, SNEGSKA (reference sequence). The CDR3 bases are TGCAGTGCTAGAGTTCCCATAACAGCGGGAGTTACAGATACGCAGTATTTT. Translated, it gives CSARVPITAGVTDTQYF.